This T cell receptor beta chain was obtained from a study of shared clonotypes between healthy human individuals (dated by TCRdb to the early 2020s). About the full investigation: The cohort included three men and two women between 18 and 49 years of age. For each donor, CD4 naive and CD4 memory were each given three plates, CD8 naive was given two plates, and CD8 memory was given one plate. To estimate repertoire size and how much clonotype sharing occurs between individuals, the study deeply sequenced the blood TCR repertoires of about five healthy adults. To increase sequencing depth and limit assay-specific biases, TCR repertoire library preparation and sequencing were carried out by different laboratories using diverse techniques. Leukapheresis yielded between about 0.8 and 8.9 billion PBMCs per donor. The study at large found these results: Estimated clonotype richness was generally larger for naive than for memory subsets. Compared with non-shared clonotypes, clonotypes shared by all four sorted-subset donors had higher generation probabilities. Because the study included only a small number of donors, the genetic and exposure-history diversity represented was limited. Sampling was restricted to blood, and TCR repertoires in tissues likely differ from the TCR repertoires found in blood. Incomplete sequencing was indicated by rarefaction of sorted-subset datasets, despite the large sequencing depth. About 5% of naive CD4, around 4% of naive CD8, approximately 2.2% of memory CD4, and about 0.4% of memory CD8 clonotypes were shared across several donors. Based on pairwise subsampling, the degree of clonotype sharing among donors was expected to be affected by sequencing depth.

Of note for this clone: It lacks a known antigen. Base qualities are not provided; no much larger clone lies one nucleotide away.

Looking up the germline V gene (reference sequence) yields CDR1 SEHNR and CDR2 FQNEAQ. Trimming takes 5 bases from V and 2 bases from J, and the germline ends sit 6 bases apart. Its CDR3 holds 13 amino acids, cysteine through phenylalanine. Of the read, only the CDR3 DNA is kept; its 39 bases are in frame from base 1. The donors were healthy, HIV-negative adults who had no recently reported acute infections or vaccinations. Only Caucasian adults living in Nashville, Tennessee, USA were represented among the donors. Magnetic negative selection was used to enrich CD4+ T cells, after which naive cells were positively selected on CD45RA and the negative fraction became the memory subset. After blood collection by leukapheresis, PBMCs were isolated using Ficoll-Histopaque density gradient centrifugation and then cryopreserved in the vapor phase of liquid nitrogen. Purity and quantity of every magnetically sorted T cell population were checked by analytical flow cytometry. Genomic DNA was isolated from each sorted fraction and quantified by UV absorbance on a Nanodrop 2000c.

Using the deep immunoSEQ assay, multiplex PCR amplified TCR CDR3 regions from genomic DNA. Extracted genomic DNA from each cell subset was spread evenly across all wells of several immunoSEQ 96-well plates, with each plate serving as a replicate. For sorted subsets, 150 to 250 ng genomic DNA, equal to tens of thousands of T cell genomes, was loaded into each replicate PCR. The purified libraries were quantified using a Qubit 3.0 fluorometer, sized with a Bioanalyzer 2100, and then quantified again using the KAPA Library Quantification kit. A separate single-read 150-cycle Illumina NextSeq 550 flow cell was used to sequence each immunoSEQ 96-well plate. In the original analysis: The immunoSEQ output contained only junctional sequences without quality scores, so filtering could not match that applied to full-length reads. To assign V/J genes and CDR3, sequences were annotated using PyIR, a Python wrapper for IgBLAST v1.9, with IMGT germline references. Reads with weak V/J assignments (E-value above 1e-6), missing CDR3, stop codons, out-of-frame junctions, or ambiguous translated residues were removed. V3J clonotypes were defined by identical inferred V gene, J gene, and CDR3 amino acid sequence. Percentage overlap between repertoires was calculated by dividing the number of shared unique clonotypes by the size of the smaller repertoire. RTK rarefaction, the Chao1 estimator, and Recon v2.1 estimates of unobserved clonotypes were used to assess repertoire richness. Generation probabilities were computed with OLGA for all TCRbeta clonotypes obtained by the gDNA method from a few donors. The clones in this table, taken by TCRdb from immuneACCESS, are in-frame only. Not every clone is retained; where verified, under half of the shortfall comes from an unresolved V gene, and the cause of the rest is unknown. That table gives V, J and clone size, and the DNA gave D and trimming. Within this sample are some 1.5 million clones, with around 97% of them counted one time only. The ten biggest clones cover more than 0.9% of the sample.

The source is a man aged 25-40 years in good health. Input material: naive CD4+ T cells sorted from blood. The cell subset or site label corresponds to: CD45RA+ positively selected. This chain is built from TRBV7-9 and TRBJ1-4, with no confidently assigned D gene. The CDR3 sequence is CASSPRTNEKLFF. The nucleotide sequence reads as follows: TGTGCCAGCAGCCCGAGGACTAATGAAAAACTGTTTTTT.